This TCR beta chain was recovered during a study of regulatory and conventional T cells in RAG deficiency. Blood CD4+ CD25-low CD127-high conventional T cells supplied the genomic DNA template. Whole-study findings and limits: In Omenn syndrome, Treg and Tconv repertoires overlapped >90%. Omenn syndrome and CID/AS patients had around 100-fold fewer unique Treg TCR beta sequences, versus around 9.4-fold elsewhere.

V dropped 6 bases and J dropped 0 bases, with 12 bases sitting between them. The CDR3 has 15 residues. Germline lookup yields CDR1 SQVTM and CDR2 ANQGSEA. Worth noting for this clone: Its antigen is not identified.

Sequenced by immunoSEQ multiplex PCR; TCRdb stores in-frame clones only, minus some. The table has about 30,000 clones, about 96% seen once; the top ten hold 0.35%. The sample was also linked to a second study, of regulatory T cells. That work states: Amplification used 52 TRBV primers and 13 TRBJ primers.

The chain carries TRBV29-1 and TRBJ2-6; tentatively, D is TRBD1 (5 bases). The clonotype was recovered from a human donor in good health. The sequencing input was CD25- CD4+ T cells sorted from blood. The DNA for the CDR3 is TGCAGCGTGGGGCCTTTGGTCTCTGGGGCCAACGTCCTGACTTTC. It specifies CSVGPLVSGANVLTF.